What follows is one T cell receptor beta chain and its context. V lost 2 bases and J 11 bases, leaving 19 bases between the germline ends. In germline, CDR1 is GTSNPN, CDR2 SVGIG (reference sequence). The length of the CDR3 is 14 residues. Sequencing was performed with immunoSEQ multiplex PCR; in TCRdb, only in-frame clones are kept and a portion is missing. The sample comprises more than 150,000 clones, around 77% of which are singletons, and roughly 17% rests with the top ten. This entry comes from a study of blood T cell repertoires in COVID-19. This rearrangement joins TRBV30 to TRBJ1-5; D perhaps matches TRBD1 (5 bases). This receptor was obtained from a man between 60 and 75 years old with active or convalescent COVID-19. What was sequenced was peripheral blood. CDR3 nucleotides: TGTGCCTGGAGTTCCAGGGCGATGGACCCGACCCAGCATTTT. Protein product: CAWSSRAMDPTQHF.